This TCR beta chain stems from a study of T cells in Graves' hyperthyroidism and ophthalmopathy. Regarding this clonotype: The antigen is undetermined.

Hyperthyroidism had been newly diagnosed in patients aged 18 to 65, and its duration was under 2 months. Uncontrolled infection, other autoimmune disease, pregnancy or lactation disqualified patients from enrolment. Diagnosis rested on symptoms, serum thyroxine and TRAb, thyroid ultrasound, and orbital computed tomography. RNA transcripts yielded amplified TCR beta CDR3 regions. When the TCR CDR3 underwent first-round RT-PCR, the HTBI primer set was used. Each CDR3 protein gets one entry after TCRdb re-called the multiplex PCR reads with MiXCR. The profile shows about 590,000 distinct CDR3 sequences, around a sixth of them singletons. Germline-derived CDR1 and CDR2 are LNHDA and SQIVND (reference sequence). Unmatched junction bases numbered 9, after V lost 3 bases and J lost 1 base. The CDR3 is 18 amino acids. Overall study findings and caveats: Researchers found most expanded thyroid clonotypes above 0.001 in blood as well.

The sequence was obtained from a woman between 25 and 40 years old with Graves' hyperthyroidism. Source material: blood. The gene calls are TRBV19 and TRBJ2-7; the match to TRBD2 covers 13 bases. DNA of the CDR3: TGTGCCAGTAGTATCGGTGGTGGACTAGCGGGAGAATCCTACGAGCAGTACTTC. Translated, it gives CASSIGGGLAGESYEQYF.